Listed below are T cell receptor beta chains from one sample, sequenced in a study of T cell repertoires in cytomegalovirus infection. In TCRdb, the reads were re-called with MiXCR into one record per CDR3 protein. The profile covers almost 300,000 distinct CDR3 sequences, with 9.6% appearing a single time and around 2.5% taken by the ten largest. Sequencing input: PBMCs. These receptors all stem from a human donor in good health (CMV status not recorded). Some clones in this sample may be carry-over from other donors' samples. Both conserved end residues are part of each CDR3. A D gene is named only where the DNA matches it firmly. Rows may omit the clone size; those that give it use once, few, many or a size class.

abundance,v_gene,j_gene,d_gene,CDR3aa,CDR3nt
.,TRBV2,TRBJ2-5,TRBD1,CARKTGAVETQYF,TGTGCCAGGAAGACAGGGGCGGTGGAGACCCAGTACTTC
many,TRBV15,TRBJ1-1,TRBD1,CATSRDRGAVTEAFF,TGTGCCACCAGCAGGGACAGGGGAGCTGTCACTGAAGCTTTCTTT
.,TRBV29-1,TRBJ1-3,.,CSAQGGKGNTIYF,TGCAGCGCCCAGGGAGGGAAGGGAAACACCATATATTTT
.,TRBV5-1,TRBJ2-5,TRBD2,CASTPGGVQETQYF,TGCGCCAGCACCCCGGGGGGGGTACAAGAGACCCAGTACTTC
few,TRBV27,TRBJ1-4,.,CASRPGANEKLFF,TGTGCCAGCCGTCCGGGGGCTAATGAAAAACTGTTTTTT
many,TRBV25-1,TRBJ2-7,.,CASTTGTSGAYEQYF,TGTGCCAGCACGACCGGGACGTCGGGAGCCTACGAGCAGTACTTC
few,TRBV20-1,TRBJ2-7,.,CSAYRDVHEQYF,TGCAGTGCATACAGGGATGTCCACGAGCAGTACTTC
many,TRBV5-5,TRBJ1-5,TRBD1,CASSPDRVWNQPQHF,TGTGCCAGCAGCCCGGACAGGGTTTGGAATCAGCCCCAGCATTTT
.,TRBV28,TRBJ2-6,.,CASGRAPGFSGANVLTF,TGTGCCAGCGGAAGGGCCCCAGGATTCTCTGGGGCCAACGTCCTGACTTTC
many,TRBV25-1,TRBJ1-2,TRBD1,CASSEYQGATLDYGYTF,TGTGCCAGCAGTGAATATCAGGGGGCGACGTTGGACTATGGCTACACCTTC
many,TRBV7-8,TRBJ2-5,TRBD2,CASSLFGGIRETQYF,TGTGCCAGCAGCTTATTCGGGGGGATCAGAGAGACCCAGTACTTC
many,TRBV13,TRBJ1-1,.,CASSLIGTVNTEAFF,TGTGCCAGCAGCCTAATCGGGACGGTGAACACTGAAGCTTTCTTT
many,TRBV19,TRBJ2-2,.,CASQEVWNTGELFF,TGTGCCAGTCAGGAGGTCTGGAACACCGGGGAGCTGTTTTTT
many,TRBV5-1,TRBJ1-1,.,CASSTGEPTEAFF,TGCGCCAGCAGCACCGGGGAGCCCACTGAAGCTTTCTTT
few,TRBV20-1,TRBJ1-5,.,CSARPRTLYSNQPQHF,TGCAGTGCTAGACCTCGGACCCTTTATAGCAATCAGCCCCAGCATTTT